These 12 T cell receptor beta chains originate from one sample sequenced in a study of cytomegalovirus exposure and HLA in healthy donors. This PCR relied on a set of 60 Vbeta primers and 13 Jbeta primers. Measured with immunoSEQ multiplex PCR; TCRdb has only the in-frame clones, and not every one. The data show 130,000 to 150,000 clones, approximately 80% seen once. The material sequenced was PBMCs. The receptor source for this set is a young woman in good health and CMV-seropositive.

In its sample, this clone was seen once. J is TRBJ1-1 and V is TRBV5-8; D unclear. CDR1 and CDR2 (germline): SGHTS, YDEGEE. The CDR3 sequence is 15 residues long. V was clipped by 2 bases and J by 0 bases, with 11 bases between them. CDR3: CASSFPARMNTEAFF. The CDR3 DNA sequence: TGTGCCAGCAGCTTCCCGGCTAGAATGAACACTGAAGCTTTCTTT. Complete variable domain (other parts from reference TRBV5-8 and TRBJ1-1): EAGVTQSPTHLIKTRGQQATLRCSPISGHTSVYWYQQALGLGLQFLLWYDEGEERNRGNFPPRFSGRQFPNYSSELNVNALELEDSALYLCASSFPARMNTEAFFGQGTRLTVV.

V and J are TRBV5-1 and TRBJ1-2; no reliable D call. CDR3 length: 13 residues. The germline V and J ends were trimmed by 2 bases and 4 bases, with 9 bases remaining between them. From germline, CDR1 is SGHRS and CDR2 YFSETQ. The CDR3 nucleotides are TGCGCCAGCAGCTTTATGTTCAGCTATGGCTACACCTTC. The encoded protein is CASSFMFSYGYTF. The full variable domain, in which reference TRBV5-1 and TRBJ1-2 provide the parts outside the CDR3, is KAGVTQTPRYLIKTRGQQVTLSCSPISGHRSVSWYQQTPGQGLQFLFEYFSETQRNKGNFPGRFSGRQFSNSRSEMNVSTLELGDSALYLCASSFMFSYGYTFGSGTRLTVV.

This rearrangement joins TRBV19 to TRBJ2-5; 8 bases fit TRBD2. The germline gives CDR1 LNHDA, CDR2 SQIVND (reference sequence). V lost 8 bases and J lost 4; bases outside the gene matches: 12. The CDR3 totals 15 residues. This chain's CDR3 is CASAGGRGRSETQYF. The CDR3, as DNA: TGTGCCAGTGCGGGGGGTAGAGGACGGTCAGAGACCCAGTACTTC.

The chain is built from TRBV5-1 and TRBJ2-5, with 7 nucleotides matching TRBD1. Looked up from germline, CDR1 is SGHRS and CDR2 is YFSETQ. V trimming: 4 bases; J trimming: 5 bases; junction bases outside the gene matches: 11. The CDR3 consists of 15 residues. The CDR3 nucleotides are TGCGCCAGCAGCGCTACAGGGGCGCCCACGGAGACCCAGTACTTC. It specifies CASSATGAPTETQYF.

This chain uses TRBV15 with TRBJ2-1; TRBD1 aligns across 9 bases. The CDR3 contains 17 residues. Trimming at V came to 8 bases and at J to 6 bases, leaving 17 bases not matched to a gene. CDR1 and CDR2 from the germline V gene are LNHNV and YYDKDF (reference sequence). The CDR3 nucleotides read TGTGCCACCCGCAAGGGAAGCGGGACAGGGCAGAGCAATGAGCAGTTCTTC. Its translation: CATRKGSGTGQSNEQFF. Full variable domain (missing parts from reference TRBV15 and TRBJ2-1): DAMVIQNPRYQVTQFGKPVTLSCSQTLNHNVMYWYQQKSSQAPKLLFHYYDKDFNNEADTPDNFQSRRPNTSFCFLDIRSPGLGDTAMYLCATRKGSGTGQSNEQFFGPGTRLTVL.

This clone was seen just once. The gene calls are TRBV2 and TRBJ1-5; D is unresolved. With 6 bases removed from V and 5 bases from J, the gap between germline ends came to 8 bases. CDR3 length: 12 amino acids. Looked up from germline, CDR1 is SNHLY and CDR2 is FYNNEI. The CDR3 spells CASSTRDQPQHF. Here the CDR3 DNA reads TGTGCCAGCAGCACACGGGATCAGCCCCAGCATTTT.

The rearrangement links TRBV4-3 to TRBJ1-4; a possible D gene is TRBD1 (6 bases). The CDR3 is made up of 15 amino acids. Germline V lookup: CDR1 LGHNA, CDR2 YSLEER. Trimming removed 4 bases from V and 6 bases from J, with 15 bases in between. The CDR3 reads CASSRHRKGDEKLFF. The CDR3 DNA sequence: TGCGCCAGCAGCCGACACAGGAAGGGGGATGAAAAACTGTTTTTT.

V gene TRBV27 combines with J gene TRBJ2-3; 12 bases align to TRBD2. Germline V gene data show CDR1 as MNHEY and CDR2 as SMNVEV (reference sequence). V shed 2 bases and J 3 bases; nucleotides not matched to a gene: 3. This CDR3 is built from 16 residues. The CDR3 here is CASSLLGLAGTDTQYF. CDR3 coding DNA: TGTGCCAGCAGTTTACTGGGACTAGCGGGTACAGATACGCAGTATTTT.

The genes are TRBV29-1 and TRBJ2-3; no clear D. With 0 bases removed from V and 0 bases from J, the gap between germline ends came to 10 bases. Germline V gene sequence: CDR1 SQVTM, CDR2 ANQGSEA. CDR3 length: 15 amino acids. CDR3 sequence (DNA): TGCAGCGTTGAAGATGGTCGGTCTAGCACAGATACGCAGTATTTT. Translation gives CSVEDGRSSTDTQYF.

The chain joins TRBV19 to TRBJ2-7; 7 positions match TRBD1. With V trimmed by 5 bases and J by 4 bases, 8 bases remained unmatched. The CDR3 is 14 amino acids. CDR1 and CDR2 (germline): LNHDA, SQIVND (reference sequence). CDR3 loop: CASSPPGQLYEQYF. The CDR3 region has the DNA TGTGCCAGTAGTCCCCCGGGACAGCTATACGAGCAGTACTTC.

This clone has just a few counts. The V and J genes are TRBV6-6 and TRBJ1-1; no firm D call. This CDR3 spans 13 amino acids. With 6 bases removed from V and 1 base from J, the gap between germline ends came to 9 bases. CDR1 MNHNY and CDR2 SVGAGI come from the germline V gene (reference sequence). The CDR3 spells CASSTTENTEAFF. In DNA form, the CDR3 reads TGTGCCAGCAGCACGACTGAGAACACTGAAGCTTTCTTT.

The V and J genes are TRBV5-1 and TRBJ1-4; 8 bases align to TRBD1. Germline loops: CDR1 SGHRS, CDR2 YFSETQ. After removal of 4 bases from V and 7 bases from J, the junction contained 9 bases not matched to a gene. The CDR3 has 15 amino acids. The CDR3 bases are TGCGCCAGCAGCGAAACAGGGGGATCATTTGAAAAACTGTTTTTT. Protein product: CASSETGGSFEKLFF.